The 26 T cell receptor beta chains listed next were all sequenced from one sample in a study of regulatory T cells in long-lasting Graves disease. Sequencing libraries for TCR beta were prepared with iRepertoire HTBI primers and Arm-PCR of CDR3 regions. MiXCR, run by TCRdb on the multiplex PCR reads, gives a single entry per CDR3 protein. Of 300,000 to 400,000 distinct CDR3 sequences in the sample, 16% are singletons; the top ten hold roughly 27%. Time point of the sample: newly diagnosed GD, antithyroid drugs for less than 3 months. Generation of the TCR library employed RNA extracted from PBMCs. These same data were also listed under a study on T cells in Graves' hyperthyroidism and ophthalmopathy.

Here the sequenced sample was peripheral blood mononuclear cells (PBMCs), taken at new diagnosis, from a patient treated with antithyroid drugs. The origin of the receptors is a man in his forties with Graves disease.

This clonotype has a handful of counts. The V and J genes are TRBV6-5 and TRBJ2-1; 7 bases are a match to TRBD1. Germline V lookup: CDR1 MNHEY, CDR2 SVGAGI. The CDR3 totals 16 residues. Germline trimming cut 2 bases from V and 0 bases from J; bases unmatched to any gene: 4. The CDR3 here is CASSYLRTGSYNEQFF. As DNA, the CDR3 is TGTGCCAGCAGTTACCTTAGGACAGGCTCCTACAATGAGCAGTTCTTC.

This chain links TRBV4-2 with TRBJ1-1, with D perhaps matching TRBD1 (6 bases). The V gene lost 4 bases and the J gene lost 1 base, with 10 bases spanning the gap. The CDR3 sequence is 14 residues long. In germline, CDR1 is LGHNA, CDR2 YNFKEQ. In DNA form, the CDR3 reads TGTGCCAGCAGCCGGACACAGGGGAACACTGAAGCTTTCTTT. This codes for CASSRTQGNTEAFF.

This clonotype came up many times. The chain couples TRBV6-2 or TRBV6-3 to TRBJ1-1; D not certain. Trimming left V 5 bases short and J 1 base short, with 8 bases between. The CDR3 has 13 amino acids. Germline CDR1 and CDR2: MNHEY and SVGEGT. The CDR3: CASSGWGNTEAFF. DNA for the CDR3: TGTGCCAGCAGTGGATGGGGGAACACTGAAGCTTTCTTT.

The CDR3 DNA reads TGTGCCAGCAGCGAGGTCCCTAGCACAGATACGCAGTATTTT. It encodes CASSEVPSTDTQYF. The chain combines TRBV5-6 with TRBJ2-3, with D unresolved. The CDR3 is 14 residues long. Germline lookup yields CDR1 SGHDT and CDR2 YYEEEE. Trimming removed 4 bases from V and 0 bases from J, with 9 bases in between.

The J gene is TRBJ2-2, the V gene TRBV12-3 or TRBV12-4, with 8 nucleotides matching TRBD1. V shed 7 bases, J shed 6 bases, and the junction held 7 bases outside the gene matches. The CDR3 is made up of 14 amino acids. Here the CDR3 reads CASTPDREAGELFF. The CDR3 nucleotides are TGTGCCAGCACCCCGGACAGGGAGGCCGGGGAGCTGTTTTTT.

This clonotype showed up many times. The genes are TRBV28 and TRBJ2-1; D is ambiguous. Germline CDR1 reads MDHEN; CDR2 reads SYDVKM. Trimming pared 5 bases from V and 0 bases from J, leaving 17 bases between. The CDR3 is 17 residues long. This CDR3 reads CASSPPFLASSYNEQFF. In nucleotides, the CDR3 is TGTGCCAGCAGTCCCCCTTTTCTCGCAAGCTCCTACAATGAGCAGTTCTTC.

The chain recombines TRBV19 with TRBJ2-6; no clear D. Germline V lookup: CDR1 LNHDA, CDR2 SQIVND (reference sequence). This CDR3 spans 17 amino acids. Between the trimmed V and J ends, which lost 4 bases and 0 bases, there was a span of 13 bases. The CDR3 region is CASSRVGRNSGANVLTF. CDR3 coding DNA: TGTGCCAGTAGTAGGGTCGGACGCAACTCTGGGGCCAACGTCCTGACTTTC.

This clonotype was found many times. V is TRBV5-6 and J is TRBJ2-5, with 7 bases lining up with TRBD1. This CDR3 has 18 residues. Trimming removed 1 base from V and 3 bases from J; junction bases left unmatched: 15. CDR1 SGHDT and CDR2 YYEEEE come from the germline V gene. CDR3 residues: CASSLLTWVWTGEETQYF. DNA for the CDR3: TGTGCCAGCAGCTTGCTTACGTGGGTTTGGACAGGAGAAGAGACCCAGTACTTC.

The CDR3 DNA is TGCGCCAGCAGTGAGAGGGTCGGGGAGCTGTTTTTT. This translates into CASSERVGELFF. The chain couples TRBV10-2 to TRBJ2-2; no clear D. V was shortened by 2 bases and J by 7 bases, with 5 bases between the two germline ends. This CDR3 is 12 amino acids long. From germline, CDR1 is WSHSY and CDR2 SAAADI.

The chain joins TRBV12-3 or TRBV12-4 to TRBJ1-6, with D unclear. Trimming stripped 5 bases from V and 8 bases from J, with 10 bases between. CDR3 length: 13 residues. CDR3 protein: CASSRDRYSPLHF. In DNA form, the CDR3 reads TGTGCCAGCAGTCGGGATCGGTATTCACCCCTCCACTTT.

This clonotype was detected ten times or more. The rearrangement joins TRBV6-2 or TRBV6-3 to TRBJ2-7; 10 bases fit TRBD2. Germline V gene lookup returns CDR1 MNHEY and CDR2 SVGEGT. This CDR3 region has 17 residues. The V gene end was trimmed by 2 bases and the J gene end by 5 bases; junction bases not matched to a gene: 12. CDR3 DNA: TGTGCCAGCAGTTACGTCGTAGCGGGGGGCCCTAAAAACGAGCAGTACTTC. It translates to CASSYVVAGGPKNEQYF.

This clonotype has at least ten counts. The chain recombines TRBV2 with TRBJ1-5; D remains unclear. Between the trimmed V and J ends, which lost 2 bases and 5 bases, there was a span of 7 bases. The CDR3 spans 13 residues. Germline CDR1 SNHLY, CDR2 FYNNEI. The CDR3 is CASSEIEDQPQHF. Written as DNA, the CDR3 is TGTGCCAGCAGTGAAATTGAGGATCAGCCCCAGCATTTT. Looking up the rest from reference TRBV2 and TRBJ1-5 gives the full variable domain: EPEVTQTPSHQVTQMGQEVILRCVPISNHLYFYWYRQILGQKVEFLVSFYNNEISEKSEIFDDQFSVERPDGSNFTLKIRSTKLEDSAMYFCASSEIEDQPQHFGDGTRLSIL.

This clonotype has ten or more counts. The rearrangement links TRBV20-1 to TRBJ1-5; TRBD1 might be the D (6 bases). V was clipped by 2 bases and J by 0 bases, with 11 bases between them. This CDR3 comprises 15 residues. Germline V lookup: CDR1 DFQATT, CDR2 SNEGSKA (reference sequence). In DNA form, the CDR3 reads TGCAGTGCTAGAACACAGGGTTATAGCAATCAGCCCCAGCATTTT. Protein: CSARTQGYSNQPQHF.

The rearrangement links TRBV7-2 to TRBJ2-2; D remains unclear. The length of the CDR3 is 12 residues. CDR1 SGHTA and CDR2 FQGNSA come from the germline V gene. Deletions cut 1 base from V and 7 bases from J, with 4 bases between. CDR3 coding DNA: TGTGCCAGCAGCTTAGATGGCGGGGAGCTGTTTTTT. As protein: CASSLDGGELFF.

The sample holds many counts of this clonotype. The chain carries TRBV20-1 and TRBJ1-5, with no clear D. With 3 bases removed from V and 7 bases from J, the gap between germline ends came to 13 bases. This CDR3 has 13 residues. Germline values: CDR1 DFQATT, CDR2 SNEGSKA (reference sequence). The CDR3 here is CSASPGPKQPQHF. The CDR3 region has the DNA TGCAGTGCTAGCCCCGGTCCAAAACAGCCCCAGCATTTT.

The chain employs TRBV20-1 and TRBJ1-5, with TRBD1 matching over 9 bases. The CDR3 length is 14 residues. Germline V gives CDR1 DFQATT, CDR2 SNEGSKA (reference sequence). The V and J ends lost 0 bases and 5 bases, in that order; junction bases with no gene match: 2. The CDR3 spells CSAREYRGHQPQHF. Written as DNA, the CDR3 is TGCAGTGCTAGAGAGTACAGGGGGCATCAGCCCCAGCATTTT.

This clonotype was seen at least ten times. The chain is built from TRBV9 and TRBJ1-2; TRBD1 is a possible D gene (5 bases). Trimming took 4 bases from V and 8 from J, leaving 21 bases between them. Germline V gene data show CDR1 as SGDLS and CDR2 as YYNGEE. The CDR3 runs 15 residues. The CDR3 loop reads CASSFTASSGLGYTF. CDR3 bases: TGTGCCAGCAGCTTCACGGCTTCCTCAGGGTTAGGCTACACCTTC.

This rearrangement joins TRBV29-1 to TRBJ1-4; the D gene is possibly TRBD1 (5 bases). Germline CDR1 is SQVTM and CDR2 is ANQGSEA. The CDR3 has 15 amino acids. Between the trimmed V and J ends, which lost 6 bases and 2 bases, there was a span of 16 bases. CDR3 region: CSVGPAGGTNEKLFF. The CDR3 nucleotides read TGCAGCGTGGGCCCGGCGGGGGGGACTAATGAAAAACTGTTTTTT.

In regard to this clonotype: A single base separates this from a much larger clone, so it may be a read error. V and J are TRBV20-1 and TRBJ1-1; D ambiguous. CDR1 is DFQATT, CDR2 SNEGSKA, per germline (reference sequence). Trimming cost V 4 bases and J 0 bases, with 21 bases left between them. The CDR3 length is 17 residues. The CDR3 coding sequence is TGCAGTGCTAAAGAATGGATCTTGTGGGTTATGAACACTGAAGCTTTCTTT. Its translation is CSAKEWILWVMNTEAFF.

V gene TRBV6-5 combines with J gene TRBJ2-7; 14 nucleotides match TRBD2. The CDR3 has 15 amino acids. CDR1 MNHEY and CDR2 SVGAGI come from the germline V gene. With 2 bases clipped from V and 4 bases from J, the junction kept 1 base outside the gene matches. The CDR3 nucleotides read TGTGCCAGCAGTTACGGGACTAGCGGGAGTTACGAGCAGTACTTC. It specifies CASSYGTSGSYEQYF.

The J gene is TRBJ2-4, the V gene TRBV4-1; the D is unclear. V shed 2 bases and J shed 0 bases, with 8 bases lying between them. From germline, CDR1 is MGHRA and CDR2 YSYEKL. The CDR3 covers 15 residues. The DNA of the CDR3 is TGCGCCAGCAGCCAACTCGTACTAGCCAAAAACATTCAGTACTTC. Translation gives CASSQLVLAKNIQYF.

This clonotype was found many times. The chain carries TRBV11-3 and TRBJ2-1; the match to TRBD2 covers 7 bases. The CDR3 covers 14 residues. Looked up from germline, CDR1 is SGHNT and CDR2 is YENEEA. V trimming: 5 bases; J trimming: 5 bases; junction bases outside the gene matches: 6. CDR3 coding DNA: TGTGCCAGCAGCAATCTTGGGAGGGACAATGAGCAGTTCTTC. Protein product: CASSNLGRDNEQFF. Based on the CDR3 plus reference TRBV11-3 and TRBJ2-1, the full variable domain is EAGVVQSPRYKIIEKKQPVAFWCNPISGHNTLYWYLQNLGQGPELLIRYENEEAVDDSQLPKDRFSAERLKGVDSTLKIQPAELGDSAVYLCASSNLGRDNEQFFGPGTRLTVL.

This clonotype was observed many times. The chain employs TRBV30 and TRBJ2-7, with D perhaps TRBD2 (6 bases). Trimming shortened V by 0 bases and J by 6 bases, and 15 bases separated the two germline ends. This CDR3 has 14 amino acids. The germline gives CDR1 GTSNPN, CDR2 SVGIG (reference sequence). CDR3 sequence (DNA): TGTGCCTGGAGTGTGTTTGCGGGGTCCGGCGAGCAGTACTTC. Translated, it gives CAWSVFAGSGEQYF.

This clonotype came up once. It is likely a read error: a sequence one base away is far more abundant. The V and J genes are TRBV5-1 and TRBJ2-7; tentative D call: TRBD1 (6 bases). Germline CDR1 is SGHRS and CDR2 is YFSETQ. Between the trimmed V and J ends, which lost 3 bases and 7 bases, there was a span of 23 bases. The CDR3 runs to 16 residues. CDR3 in amino acids: CASSYWGQSLYNEQYF. The CDR3 DNA is TGCGCCAGCAGCTATTGGGGGCAGTCTCTCTACAATGAGCAGTACTTC.

Many counts were recorded for this clonotype. V is TRBV4-2 and J is TRBJ1-5; a possible D gene is TRBD1 (6 bases). The CDR3 is made up of 16 amino acids. Looked up from germline, CDR1 is LGHNA and CDR2 is YNFKEQ. The V end lost 0 bases, the J end lost 3 bases, and 12 bases lay between the germline ends. The CDR3 nucleotides are TGTGCCAGCAGCCAAGATTGGCAGGGGCACAATCAGCCCCAGCATTTT. It encodes CASSQDWQGHNQPQHF.

This chain links TRBV20-1 with TRBJ2-1; possible D gene TRBD2, 6 bases. Per the germline V gene, CDR1 is DFQATT and CDR2 is SNEGSKA (reference sequence). Between the trimmed V and J ends, which lost 0 bases and 8 bases, there was a span of 14 bases. There are 14 residues in the CDR3. CDR3 nucleotides: TGCAGTGCTAGAGACCTACGGGGCGGGGATGAGCAGTTCTTC. It yields the protein CSARDLRGGDEQFF.